This T cell receptor (beta chain) was sequenced in a study of T cells in Graves' hyperthyroidism and ophthalmopathy. From RNA transcripts, TCR beta CDR3 regions were amplified. TCR CDR3 regions were first amplified by RT-PCR with HTBI primers. Each CDR3 protein gets one entry after TCRdb re-called the multiplex PCR reads with MiXCR. The table records over 700,000 distinct CDR3 sequences, over 35% of them present only once. This clonotype has a handful of counts. The antigen is not known. Study conclusions and caveats: Ophthalmopathy was predicted by the model a median of 6.5 months ahead of onset. Ophthalmopathy was told apart from stable hyperthyroidism by a 13 V-J model.

Germline loops: CDR1 SGHDN, CDR2 FVKESK. This CDR3 has 12 amino acids. The receptor was isolated from a man between 18 and 35 years old with Graves' hyperthyroidism. The V and J genes are TRBV14 and TRBJ2-7, with D perhaps TRBD1 or TRBD2 (5 bases each). The sample was blood. CDR3 nucleotide sequence: TGTGCTTCCGGAGAGGGGCTCTACGAGCAGTACTTC. As protein: CASGEGLYEQYF.